Reported below is one TCR beta chain. No antigen is known for it. This entry belongs to a study of OX40 agonist ivuxolimab in advanced cancers. In the study overall: Participants, 82.7% male, averaged roughly 60 years of age, ranging from 23 to 79. People who had prior anti-PD-1, anti-PD-L1 or anti-CTLA-4 therapy could take part, and roughly 40% had some. Overall study findings and caveats: CD4+ and CD8+ blood T cells expanded clonally by week 6 at 0.1 to 3.0 mg/kg.

Repertoires were generated with immunoSEQ multiplex PCR, while TCRdb's copy carries only in-frame clones and drops some. The repertoire consists of tens of thousands of clones, with around 93% occurring once and the leading ten covering around 4%. This CDR3 comprises 13 residues. The germline V gene has CDR1 SGHAT and CDR2 FQNNGV. With 4 bases removed from V and 5 bases from J, the gap between germline ends came to 11 bases. The sequencing used CD4+ or CD8+ T cells sorted from blood, collected in a trial of the OX40 agonist ivuxolimab. This TCR was recovered from an adult with an advanced solid tumor such as melanoma, head and neck, liver or kidney cancer. V is TRBV11-2 and J is TRBJ1-1; the D gene is possibly TRBD1 (5 bases). DNA for the CDR3: TGTGCCAGCAGCTCGGGCAGGGCTACTGAAGCTTTCTTT. As protein: CASSSGRATEAFF.